This T cell receptor (beta chain) was documented in a study of patients and donors after allogeneic stem cell transplantation. This clonotype was detected many times. The CDR3 is 15 residues long. One entry per CDR3 protein, called by TCRdb with MiXCR from the RT-PCR reads. The table records around 8,200 distinct CDR3 sequences, more than 9% of them present only once. The receptor was derived from a human donor who was either an allogeneic HSCT recipient or a stem cell or donor lymphocyte infusion donor (not recorded which). It is not recorded whose cells these are; they may come from a transplant donor. Sequencing used blood, either unsorted or a sorted T cell fraction (not recorded which). The chain links TRBV21-1 to TRBJ1-4; the table assigns TRBD1, which was not confirmed against the DNA. TRBV21-1 is designated a pseudogene. CDR3 bases: TGTGCCAGCAGCAAAAGGGGACAGTCTAATGAAAAACTGTTTTTT. It specifies CASSKRGQSNEKLFF.